This record looks at one T cell receptor (beta chain) sequence and its context. Its antigen remains unidentified. This sample was included in a study of cytomegalovirus exposure and HLA in healthy donors. Study outcomes and limitations: Being indistinguishable, some V segments were excluded, TRBV6-2 and TRBV6-3 among them. Other equally common chains were less clonally expanded than HLA-associated TCR beta chains, a later analysis showed.

The PCR had 60 Vbeta and 13 Jbeta primers. The data were produced by immunoSEQ multiplex PCR, yet TCRdb's version contains in-frame clones alone and is incomplete. The profile covers some 110,000 clones, with over 60% appearing a single time and roughly 8.2% taken by the ten largest. With 1 base removed from V and 3 bases from J, the gap between germline ends came to 12 bases. Germline CDR1 and CDR2: KGHSH and LQKENI. The CDR3 has 15 residues. Healthy bone marrow donors supplied every sample. The rearrangement uses TRBV18 and TRBJ1-1, with D perhaps matching TRBD1 (5 bases). The sequencing input was PBMCs. The origin of this receptor is a man between 40 and 49 years old in good health and CMV-seropositive. CDR3 residues: CASSPQGPGYTEAFF. Written as DNA, the CDR3 is TGTGCCAGCTCACCACAGGGGCCTGGTTACACTGAAGCTTTCTTT.